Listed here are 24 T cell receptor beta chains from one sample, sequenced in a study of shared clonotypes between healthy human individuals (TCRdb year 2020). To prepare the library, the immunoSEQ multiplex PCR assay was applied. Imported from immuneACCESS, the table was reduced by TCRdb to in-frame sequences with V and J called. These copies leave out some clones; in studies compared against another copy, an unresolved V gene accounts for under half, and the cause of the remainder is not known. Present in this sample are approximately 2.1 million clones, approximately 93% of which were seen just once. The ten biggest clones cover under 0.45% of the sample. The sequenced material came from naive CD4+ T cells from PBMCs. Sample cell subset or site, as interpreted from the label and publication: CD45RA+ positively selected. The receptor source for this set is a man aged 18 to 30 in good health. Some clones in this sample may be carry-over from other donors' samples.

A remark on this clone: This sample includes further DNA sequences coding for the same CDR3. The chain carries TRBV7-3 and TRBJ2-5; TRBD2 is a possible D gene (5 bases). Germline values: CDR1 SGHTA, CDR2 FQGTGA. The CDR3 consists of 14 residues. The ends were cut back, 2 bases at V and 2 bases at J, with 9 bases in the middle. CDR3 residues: CASSLLGGQETQYF. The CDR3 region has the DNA TGTGCCAGCAGCTTACTCGGAGGACAAGAGACCCAGTACTTC.

This CDR3 is CASSPLDRGQQFF. The CDR3 DNA is TGTGCCAGCAGCCCCCTGGACAGGGGGCAGCAGTTCTTC. J is TRBJ2-1 and V is TRBV7-6, with 11 bases that match TRBD1. The V and J ends lost 5 bases and 11 bases, in that order; junction bases with no gene match: 5. CDR3 size: 13 residues. Germline CDR1 SGHVS, CDR2 FNYEAQ.

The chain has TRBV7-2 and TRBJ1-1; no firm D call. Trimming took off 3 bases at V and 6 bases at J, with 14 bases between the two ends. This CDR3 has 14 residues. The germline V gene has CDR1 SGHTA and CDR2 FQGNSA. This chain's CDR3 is CASSLEGWVPEAFF. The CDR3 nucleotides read TGTGCCAGCAGCTTGGAGGGTTGGGTCCCTGAAGCTTTCTTT.

The CDR3, as DNA: TGTGCCAGCAGTGCGGGGAACGAGCAGTACTTC. This sequence encodes CASSAGNEQYF. This sequence joins TRBV6-1 and TRBJ2-7; D perhaps matches TRBD2 (5 bases). V gave up 4 bases and J gave up 5 bases, with 6 bases separating them. CDR1 is MNHNS, CDR2 SASEGT, per germline. The CDR3 is 11 amino acids.

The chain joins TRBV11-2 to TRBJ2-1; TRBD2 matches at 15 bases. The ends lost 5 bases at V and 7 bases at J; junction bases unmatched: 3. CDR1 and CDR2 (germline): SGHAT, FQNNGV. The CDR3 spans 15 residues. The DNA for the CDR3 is TGTGCCAGCAGCCAAGGGACTAGCGGGAGGAATGAGCAGTTCTTC. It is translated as CASSQGTSGRNEQFF.

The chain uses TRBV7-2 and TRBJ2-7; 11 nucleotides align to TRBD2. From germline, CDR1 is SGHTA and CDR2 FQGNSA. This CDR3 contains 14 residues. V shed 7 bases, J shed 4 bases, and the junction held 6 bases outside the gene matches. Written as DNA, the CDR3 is TGTGCCAGCAAGCTAGCGGGAGGAGCGTACGAGCAGTACTTC. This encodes CASKLAGGAYEQYF.

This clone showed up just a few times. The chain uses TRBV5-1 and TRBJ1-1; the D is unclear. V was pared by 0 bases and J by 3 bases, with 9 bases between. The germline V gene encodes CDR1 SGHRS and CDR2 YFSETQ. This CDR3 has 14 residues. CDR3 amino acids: CASSLVPIDTEAFF. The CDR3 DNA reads TGCGCCAGCAGCTTGGTTCCCATTGACACTGAAGCTTTCTTT.

CDR3 DNA sequence: TGTGCCAGCTCACCACTCGGGCGGTCGACGTACGAGCAGTACTTC. This codes for CASSPLGRSTYEQYF. The chain employs TRBV18 and TRBJ2-7, with unresolved D. The CDR3 spans 15 residues. The V gene lost 1 base and the J gene lost 4 bases, with 14 bases spanning the gap. The germline gives CDR1 KGHSH, CDR2 LQKENI. The full variable domain, with the rest looked up from reference TRBV18 and TRBJ2-7, is NAGVMQNPRHLVRRRGQEARLRCSPMKGHSHVYWYRQLPEEGLKFMVYLQKENIIDESGMPKERFSAEFPKEGPSILRIQQVVRGDSAAYFCASSPLGRSTYEQYFGPGTRLTVT.

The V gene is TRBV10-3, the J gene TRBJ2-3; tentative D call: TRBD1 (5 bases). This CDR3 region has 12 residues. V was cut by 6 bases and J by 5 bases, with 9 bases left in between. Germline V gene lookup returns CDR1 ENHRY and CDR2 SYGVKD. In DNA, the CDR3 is TGTGCCATCAGCCAGGGCGGAGATACGCAGTATTTT. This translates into CAISQGGDTQYF.

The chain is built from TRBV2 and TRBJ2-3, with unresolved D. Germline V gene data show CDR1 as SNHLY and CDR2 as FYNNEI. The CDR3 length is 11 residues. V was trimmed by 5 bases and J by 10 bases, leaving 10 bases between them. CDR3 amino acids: CASSSSGPQYF. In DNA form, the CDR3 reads TGTGCCAGCAGTAGCTCGGGTCCGCAGTATTTT.

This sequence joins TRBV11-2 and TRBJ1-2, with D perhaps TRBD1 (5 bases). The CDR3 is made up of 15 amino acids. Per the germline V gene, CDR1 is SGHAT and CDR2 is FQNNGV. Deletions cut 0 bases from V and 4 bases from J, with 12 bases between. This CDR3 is CASSLDEGFGYGYTF. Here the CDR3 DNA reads TGTGCCAGCAGCTTAGATGAGGGGTTCGGCTATGGCTACACCTTC.

CDR3 residues: CASSKGGRGGTGELFF. The CDR3 DNA follows: TGTGCCAGCAGCAAAGGTGGCAGGGGTGGGACCGGGGAGCTGTTTTTT. The V call is TRBV21-1, the J call TRBJ2-2; no check of the table's D call, TRBD1, against the DNA was made. TRBV21-1 is noted as a pseudogene. The CDR3 sequence is 16 residues long.

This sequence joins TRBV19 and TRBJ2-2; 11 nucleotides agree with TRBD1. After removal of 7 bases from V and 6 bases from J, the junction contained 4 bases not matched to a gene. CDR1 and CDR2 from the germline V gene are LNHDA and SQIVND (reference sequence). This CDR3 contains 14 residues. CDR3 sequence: CASTGTGGSGELFF. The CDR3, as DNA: TGTGCCAGTACCGGGACAGGGGGATCCGGGGAGCTGTTTTTT.

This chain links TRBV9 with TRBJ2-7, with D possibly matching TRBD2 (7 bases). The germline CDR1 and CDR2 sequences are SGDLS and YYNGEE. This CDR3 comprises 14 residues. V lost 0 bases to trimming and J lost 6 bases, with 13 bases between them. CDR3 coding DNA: TGTGCCAGCAGCGTAGAACAGGGAGGGAGCGAGCAGTACTTC. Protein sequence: CASSVEQGGSEQYF.

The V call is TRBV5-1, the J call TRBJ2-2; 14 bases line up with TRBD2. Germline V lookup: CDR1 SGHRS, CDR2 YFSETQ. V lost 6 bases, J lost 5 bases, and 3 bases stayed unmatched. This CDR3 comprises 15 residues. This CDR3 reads CASKGLAGVTGELFF. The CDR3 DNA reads TGCGCCAGCAAGGGACTAGCGGGAGTGACCGGGGAGCTGTTTTTT.

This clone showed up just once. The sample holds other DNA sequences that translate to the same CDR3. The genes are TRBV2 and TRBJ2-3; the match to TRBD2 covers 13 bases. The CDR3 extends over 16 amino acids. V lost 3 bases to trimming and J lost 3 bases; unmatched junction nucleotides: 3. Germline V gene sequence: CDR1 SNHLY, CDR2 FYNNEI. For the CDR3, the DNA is TGTGCCAGCAGTGACGGACTAGCGGGAGTAACAGATACGCAGTATTTT. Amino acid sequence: CASSDGLAGVTDTQYF.

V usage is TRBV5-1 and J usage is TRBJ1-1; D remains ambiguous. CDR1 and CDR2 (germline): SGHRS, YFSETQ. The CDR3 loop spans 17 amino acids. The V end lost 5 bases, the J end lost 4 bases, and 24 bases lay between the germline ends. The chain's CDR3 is CASRPDRLLSIGTEAFF. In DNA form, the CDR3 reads TGCGCCAGCAGACCCGACCGGTTACTCTCTATCGGCACTGAAGCTTTCTTT.

The CDR3 loop reads CASSPPSMRGSYGYTF. In DNA form, the CDR3 reads TGTGCCAGCTCACCACCCTCAATGCGGGGATCCTATGGCTACACCTTC. The chain is built from TRBV18 and TRBJ1-2, with no clear D. Germline V gene lookup returns CDR1 KGHSH and CDR2 LQKENI. Trimming pared 0 bases from V and 4 bases from J, leaving 15 bases between. CDR3 length equals 16 residues.

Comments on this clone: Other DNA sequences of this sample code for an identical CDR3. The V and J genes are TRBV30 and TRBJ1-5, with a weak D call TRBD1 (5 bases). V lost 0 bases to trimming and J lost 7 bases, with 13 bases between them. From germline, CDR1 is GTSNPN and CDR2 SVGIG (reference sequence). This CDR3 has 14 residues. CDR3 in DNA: TGTGCCTGGAGTGTACGGCAGGGTGGACAGCCCCAGCATTTT. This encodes CAWSVRQGGQPQHF.

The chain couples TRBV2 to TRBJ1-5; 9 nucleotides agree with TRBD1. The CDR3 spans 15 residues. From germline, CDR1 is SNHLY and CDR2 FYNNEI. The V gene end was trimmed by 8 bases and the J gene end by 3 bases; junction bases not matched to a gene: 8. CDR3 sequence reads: CASQGQGLANQPQHF. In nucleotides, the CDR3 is TGTGCCAGCCAAGGACAGGGGTTGGCCAATCAGCCCCAGCATTTT.

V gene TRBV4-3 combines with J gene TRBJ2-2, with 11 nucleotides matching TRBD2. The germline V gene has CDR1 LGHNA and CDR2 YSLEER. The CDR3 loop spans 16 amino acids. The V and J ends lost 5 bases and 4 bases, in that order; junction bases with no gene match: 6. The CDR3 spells CASSSRLAGTTGELFF. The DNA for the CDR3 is TGCGCCAGCAGCTCCAGACTAGCGGGAACCACCGGGGAGCTGTTTTTT.

CDR3 DNA: TGTGCCAGCAGCTTGATTAGCGGGAGGGAAGAGACCCAGTACTTC. Protein product: CASSLISGREETQYF. The chain couples TRBV5-4 to TRBJ2-5; 11 nucleotides agree with TRBD2. CDR1 is SGHNT, CDR2 YYREEE, per germline (reference sequence). The CDR3 sequence is 15 residues long. The V segment lost 1 base and the J segment 3 bases; nucleotides outside the gene matches: 2.

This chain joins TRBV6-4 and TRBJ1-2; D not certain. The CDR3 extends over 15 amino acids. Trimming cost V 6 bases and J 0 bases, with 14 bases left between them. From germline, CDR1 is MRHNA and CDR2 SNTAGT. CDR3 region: CASSPGITANYGYTF. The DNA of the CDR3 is TGTGCCAGCAGCCCGGGGATTACAGCTAACTATGGCTACACCTTC.

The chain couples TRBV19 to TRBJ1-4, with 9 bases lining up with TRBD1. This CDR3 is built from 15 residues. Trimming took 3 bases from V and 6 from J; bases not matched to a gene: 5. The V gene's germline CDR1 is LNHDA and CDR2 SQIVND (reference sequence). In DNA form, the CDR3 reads TGTGCCAGTAGTATTGGGGGACAGGGTCATGAAAAACTGTTTTTT. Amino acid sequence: CASSIGGQGHEKLFF.